This T cell receptor (beta chain) is from a study of early T cells in non-severe SARS-CoV-2 infection. Notes on the study in general: Missing private and CD4 specificities, VDJdb matching favored anti-spike CD8 responses.

This clonotype was detected only a few times. Its antigen is unidentified. Attachment of unique molecular identifiers to individual cDNA molecules was performed. Via MiXCR, TCRdb re-called the 5' RACE reads, giving one row per CDR3 protein. The sample has approximately 83,000 distinct CDR3 sequences, 14% seen once. The source is an adult who was a healthcare worker with PCR-confirmed SARS-CoV-2 infection or an uninfected control (not recorded which). Sample: whole blood.

As DNA, the CDR3 is TGTGCCACCAGCAGTACACTTGGGGATACGCAGTATTTT. Its translation is CATSSTLGDTQYF. The chain recombines TRBV15 with TRBJ2-3; D is unclear. This CDR3 is built from 13 residues. V was shortened by 3 bases and J by 6 bases, with 10 bases between the two germline ends. From germline, CDR1 is LNHNV and CDR2 YYDKDF (reference sequence). Using reference TRBV15 and TRBJ2-3 for the parts outside the CDR3, the full variable domain is DAMVIQNPRYQVTQFGKPVTLSCSQTLNHNVMYWYQQKSSQAPKLLFHYYDKDFNNEADTPDNFQSRRPNTSFCFLDIRSPGLGDTAMYLCATSSTLGDTQYFGPGTRLTVL.